This record covers a single T cell receptor (beta chain). The V gene's germline CDR1 is MDHEN and CDR2 SYDVKM. This CDR3 has 15 residues. V lost 5 bases and J lost 1; bases outside the gene matches: 5. This record comes from a study of blood T cell repertoires in COVID-19. The wider study: PBMCs, B-cell-depleted T cells, or T cells were the source of the cDNA or gDNA that made up the material.

Methods used by the authors: Amplification from reference gene primers served as the basis for estimated nucleated cell counts. Sequencing was performed with immunoSEQ multiplex PCR; in TCRdb, only in-frame clones are kept and a portion is missing. That table gives V, J and clone size, and the DNA gave D and trimming. This table holds some 100,000 clones, roughly 80% found once. Sample: peripheral blood. The V and J genes are TRBV28 and TRBJ1-1; the match to TRBD1 covers 9 bases. The source is a human donor in a cohort sampled during active or convalescent COVID-19. The CDR3 DNA sequence: TGTGCCAGCAGTCCACCGGGACAGGGGAACACTGAAGCTTTCTTT. It codes for CASSPPGQGNTEAFF.